The entry that follows covers one TCR beta chain sequence. This record belongs to a study of blood T cell repertoires in COVID-19. Original processing notes: Amplification with reference gene primers provided the estimates of nucleated cell counts. Generated by immunoSEQ multiplex PCR, the TCRdb table keeps only in-frame clones and is missing some. The V and J calls and clone size were taken over from that table, and D and trimming were inferred from the DNA. The sample lists approximately 31,000 clones, roughly nine tenths occurring once. CDR3 length equals 18 residues. The V gene end was trimmed by 0 bases and the J gene end by 1 base; junction bases not matched to a gene: 8. CDR1 is SGDLS and CDR2 is YYNGEE in the germline V gene.

The source is a human donor with active COVID-19. The donor label of this sample is uncertain. Sequencing was done on a sample of peripheral blood. The chain employs TRBV9 and TRBJ2-3; TRBD1 matches at 10 bases. Written as DNA, the CDR3 is TGTGCCAGCAGCGTAGGGCGAATTGGGACAGGGGGCACAGATACGCAGTATTTT. Translated: CASSVGRIGTGGTDTQYF.